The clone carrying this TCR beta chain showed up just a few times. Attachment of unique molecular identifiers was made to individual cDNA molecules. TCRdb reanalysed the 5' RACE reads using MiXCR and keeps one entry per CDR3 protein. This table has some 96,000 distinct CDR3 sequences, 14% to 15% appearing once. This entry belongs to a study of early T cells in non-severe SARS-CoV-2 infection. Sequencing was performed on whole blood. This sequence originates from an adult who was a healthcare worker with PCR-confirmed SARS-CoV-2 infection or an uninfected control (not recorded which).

The CDR3 region has the DNA TGTGCCAGCAGTTTATGGGCTCCCCCTAAGAACACCGGGGAGCTGTTTTTT. It is translated as CASSLWAPPKNTGELFF. The chain uses TRBV27 and TRBJ2-2; D remains unclear. V lost 1 base to trimming and J lost 1 base, with 13 bases between them. Germline V lookup: CDR1 MNHEY, CDR2 SMNVEV (reference sequence). This CDR3 has 17 residues.